The rows below give T cell receptor beta chains drawn from one sample of a study of blood T cells in healthy people across ages. TCRdb itself ran the 5' RACE reads through MiXCR, one entry per CDR3 protein. The repertoire holds under 750,000 distinct CDR3 sequences, with around half as singletons. Source material: blood. Receptors were obtained from an elderly man in good health. The CDR3 runs from the conserved cysteine through the conserved F or W.

TRBV4-1	TRBJ2-7	CASSQGDGTYEQYF
TRBV25-1	TRBJ1-4	CASSEFGKGMTGYNEKLFF
TRBV11-1	TRBJ2-1	CASSEMTRYYNEQFF
TRBV3-1	TRBJ2-1	CASSQARQGGYNEQFF
TRBV7-2	TRBJ2-3	CASSPSLAGASGNTQYF
TRBV29-1	TRBJ2-7	CSVVEPGRLLKCEQYF
TRBV6-5	TRBJ2-1	CASTREGTSGSSSYNEQFF
TRBV6-6	TRBJ2-1	CASSYLGYNEQFF
TRBV28	-	CASSFSGAETQYF
TRBV29-1	TRBJ2-5	CSANTGSETQYF
TRBV5-1	TRBJ2-3	CASSLIGTSGSGGDTQYF
TRBV28	TRBJ2-7	CASSLGLAEGYEQYF
TRBV9	TRBJ2-7	CASSADASLAYEQYF
TRBV15	TRBJ1-2	CATSRGTGRGGYTF
TRBV7-2	TRBJ2-3	CASSRTGGQGDTQYF
TRBV7-2	TRBJ2-5	CASSLARLGYQETQYF
TRBV6-6	TRBJ1-2	CASSYDGDSNKGYTF
TRBV20-1	TRBJ2-5	CSAKLAGGHETQYF
TRBV7-2	TRBJ2-7	CASSLAGTGGLKQYF
TRBV7-2	TRBJ1-6	CASSPRTGRDSPLHF
TRBV20-1	TRBJ2-5	CSAKRALETQYF
TRBV5-4	-	CASSLRSQTEQYF
TRBV9	TRBJ1-6	CASSLQGSPLHF
TRBV20-1	TRBJ2-7	CSARDSRATYEQYF
TRBV6-5	TRBJ2-7	CASSLGRTAYEQYF
TRBV7-6	TRBJ2-3	CASSGRGTASTDTQYF
TRBV6-6	TRBJ1-5	CASSAGAGNPPQHF
TRBV13	TRBJ2-5	CASSYPTVGGVQETQYF
TRBV20-1	TRBJ2-3	CSTQDGPAVTQYF
TRBV15	TRBJ2-3	CATSREVGVLTDTQYF
TRBV20-1	TRBJ1-2	CSTTGTGLGSYTF
TRBV29-1	TRBJ2-1	CSVGASGWDNEQFF
TRBV4-2	TRBJ1-2	CASSQDRQGARGYTF
TRBV20-1	TRBJ1-2	CSARAPGGADGYTF